The T cell receptor (beta chain) described here comes from a study of OX40 agonist ivuxolimab in advanced cancers. Overall study context: Patients took ivuxolimab, an agonistic anti-OX40 (CD134) antibody.

Measured with immunoSEQ multiplex PCR; TCRdb has only the in-frame clones, and not every one. The sample gives more than 55,000 clones, around 74% of which show up once; roughly a tenth is in the top ten. Study observations and caveats: Researchers did not establish what antigens the expanded peripheral T cells target.

Trimming cost V 4 bases and J 1 base, with 6 bases left between them. Germline CDR1 reads SQVTM; CDR2 reads ANQGSEA. The CDR3 totals 12 residues. Comments on this clone: Its matching antigen is unknown.

This clonotype was obtained from an adult with an advanced solid tumor such as melanoma, head and neck, liver or kidney cancer. V and J are TRBV29-1 and TRBJ2-3; D unresolved. The sequencing used CD4+ or CD8+ T cells sorted from blood, collected in a trial of the OX40 agonist ivuxolimab. The CDR3 loop is CSVGARTDTQYF. CDR3 nucleotide sequence: TGCAGCGTTGGGGCACGCACAGATACGCAGTATTTT.